This TCR beta chain was recorded in a study of neoadjuvant anti-PD-1 for oral cavity cancer. Study-wide points: Higher pretreatment blood Treg/Th17 ratios correlated with higher pretreatment blood and lower post-treatment tumor TCRbeta clonality.

About this clone: Its antigen is undetermined.

Analysis of PBMCs was direct, with no culture step. The germline CDR1 and CDR2 sequences are SGHRS and YFSETQ. CDR3 length: 15 amino acids. V gave up 0 bases and J gave up 14 bases; unmatched junction bases: 10. Profiling relied on immunoSEQ multiplex PCR, and the TCRdb table lists in-frame clones only, not all of them. The table includes tens of thousands of clones, around 83% detected once. Material: PBMCs, obtained before nivolumab (anti-PD-1) treatment. The sequence derives from a person aged 35-79 years with oral cavity squamous cell carcinoma. The J gene is TRBJ1-6, the V gene TRBV5-1; 8 nucleotides align to TRBD1. In DNA, the CDR3 is TGCGCCAGCAGCTTGGAAGGTCAGGGGGCGGTGGCCCTCCACTTT. As protein: CASSLEGQGAVALHF.